This TCR beta chain was retrieved from a study of blood T cell repertoires in COVID-19 (TCRdb year 2020). Notes on the research overall: Samples from collaborators originated in the United States, Italy and Spain and spanned both the acute and convalescent phases of COVID-19. The prospective study material was composed of cDNA or gDNA derived from T cells, B-cell-depleted T cells, or PBMCs. The dataset comprised deeply sampled blood TCRbeta repertoires from subjects exposed to, actively infected with, or recovered from COVID-19. The repertoires were released in a freely available public database meant as a resource for research on the immune response to SARS-CoV-2. Samples were obtained from the ongoing ImmuneRACE study (first 160 participants) and from about 1,300 subjects provided by 6 global collaborators. Nearly every sample came with metadata listing a de-identified subject ID, COVID-19 status, age in years and sex. Where available, HLA class I and class II types were taken from metadata supplied by the sample provider and were not determined by assay-based typing.

One collaborating source in Seattle enrolled patients during active infection and followed them longitudinally through the course of disease. Whole blood was collected in K2EDTA tubes by collaborating institutions according to the institutions' own protocols. Collaborator samples were shipped for TCRbeta analysis as frozen whole blood, isolated PBMCs, or DNA extracted from either sample type. Trimming removed 4 bases from V and 8 bases from J, leaving 8 bases between the germline ends. The germline V gene encodes CDR1 LGHDT and CDR2 YNNKEL (reference sequence). Counted from cysteine to phenylalanine, this CDR3 has 11 amino acids. CDR3 DNA is the only sequence kept; it has 33 bases, read in frame from the first base. Concerning this clone: The antigen this receptor binds is unknown. No quality values exist for individual bases; no much larger clone is one base distant.

Results the study describes overall, beyond this receptor: The amount of clinical and demographic metadata varied by source and participant and was provided uncurated.

TCRbeta CDR3 regions were amplified from genomic DNA using the immunoSEQ Assay, a bias-controlled multiplex PCR. The original pipeline was this. The number of nucleated cells in each sample was estimated by amplification of reference gene primers within the assay. To quantify the absolute abundance of each unique TCRbeta CDR3 rearrangement, sequence reads were collapsed and filtered. Productive Simpson clonality was computed per sample as the square root of Simpson's diversity index over productive rearrangements. TCRdb's version of the immuneACCESS table is confined to in-frame rearrangements and falls short of the full clone set. An unresolved V gene accounts for under half of the shortfall where checked; the remainder is of unknown origin. V and J calls and clone size are copied from that table; D and trimming were computed from the DNA. Recorded for this sample are 200,000 to 300,000 clones; about 90% of them occurred a single time. The top ten constitute approximately 2.6% of the sample.

Sequencing was performed on peripheral blood. The rearrangement combines TRBV3-1 (or the pseudogene TRBV3-2) with TRBJ1-2; TRBD1 is possibly the D segment (5 matching bases). The TCR was taken from a person aged 18-30 years with COVID-19, enrolled during active disease. CDR3 reads: CASSLRQGYTF. DNA sequence: TGTGCCAGCAGCCTTCGACAGGGCTACACCTTC.